What follows are 16 T cell receptor beta chains derived from one specimen sequenced in a study of long-term antiretroviral therapy in people with HIV. Researchers ran immunoSEQ v3.0 at survey level. Only in-frame clones appear in the TCRdb table, and some are missing; sequencing was by immunoSEQ multiplex PCR. In the table there are around 28,000 clones, roughly nine tenths of which are singletons. The source was unsorted PBMCs, collected 3.1 years after starting antiretroviral therapy. The receptor source for this set is a young man with HIV.

The chain carries TRBV7-9 and TRBJ1-3, with D possibly TRBD1 on 5 matching bases. The CDR3 consists of 12 residues. Trimming shortened V by 4 bases and J by 7 bases, and 8 bases separated the two germline ends. Germline loops: CDR1 SEHNR, CDR2 FQNEAQ (reference sequence). In DNA, the CDR3 is TGTGCCAGCAGCTGGGGGGAGAACACCATATATTTT. Residues: CASSWGENTIYF.

The V call is TRBV14, the J call TRBJ2-6; D is perhaps TRBD1 or TRBD2 (6 bases each). The CDR3 runs 19 residues. Germline values: CDR1 SGHDN, CDR2 FVKESK. The V end lost 4 bases, the J end lost 0 bases, and 19 bases lay between the germline ends. In DNA, the CDR3 is TGTGCCAGCAGCCCTGTCGACGGGGGCACAAACTCTGGGGCCAACGTCCTGACTTTC. The encoded protein is CASSPVDGGTNSGANVLTF.

The rearrangement links TRBV5-5 to TRBJ2-3, with no clear D. The CDR3 contains 13 residues. Germline CDR1 SGHKS, CDR2 YYEKEE (reference sequence). Trimming removed 7 bases from V and 3 bases from J, with 12 bases in between. CDR3 sequence: CASGWVGTDTQYF. DNA of the CDR3: TGTGCCAGCGGTTGGGTAGGGACAGATACGCAGTATTTT. The entire variable domain, with the rest obtained from reference TRBV5-5 and TRBJ2-3, is as follows: DAGVTQSPTHLIKTRGQQVTLRCSPISGHKSVSWYQQVLGQGPQFIFQYYEKEERGRGNFPDRFSARQFPNYSSELNVNALLLGDSALYLCASGWVGTDTQYFGPGTRLTVL.

The genes are TRBV18 and TRBJ2-2, with D perhaps TRBD1 or TRBD2 (5 bases each). The germline V gene encodes CDR1 KGHSH and CDR2 LQKENI. Trimming cost V 4 bases and J 6 bases, with 12 bases left between them. The CDR3 covers 14 residues. CDR3 in DNA: TGTGCCAGCTCACGGATGGGACCCCCCGGGGAGCTGTTTTTT. This sequence encodes CASSRMGPPGELFF. Full variable domain (rest looked up from reference TRBV18 and TRBJ2-2): NAGVMQNPRHLVRRRGQEARLRCSPMKGHSHVYWYRQLPEEGLKFMVYLQKENIIDESGMPKERFSAEFPKEGPSILRIQQVVRGDSAAYFCASSRMGPPGELFFGEGSRLTVL.

The chain employs TRBV19 and TRBJ1-1, with D perhaps TRBD1 (6 bases). From germline, CDR1 is LNHDA and CDR2 SQIVND (reference sequence). V was cut by 6 bases and J by 4 bases, with 12 bases left in between. The CDR3 runs to 13 residues. This CDR3 reads CASRARGGTEAFF. CDR3 in DNA: TGTGCCAGTAGGGCTAGGGGGGGCACTGAAGCTTTCTTT.

This clone was seen more than once but under ten times. The chain recombines TRBV27 with TRBJ1-4; 8 bases match TRBD1. CDR1 and CDR2 from the germline V gene are MNHEY and SMNVEV (reference sequence). This CDR3 is 14 amino acids long. V lost 3 bases and J lost 8; bases outside the gene matches: 5. Here the CDR3 reads CASSLGRTGEKLFF. The CDR3 nucleotides read TGTGCCAGCAGTTTGGGACGGACAGGGGAAAAACTGTTTTTT.

The rearrangement uses TRBV5-1 and TRBJ2-1, with D unresolved. This CDR3 region has 13 residues. Germline CDR1 reads SGHRS; CDR2 reads YFSETQ. Trimming left V 7 bases short and J 4 bases short, with 12 bases between. The DNA for the CDR3 is TGCGCCAGCTTTACAGAAATATACAATGAGCAGTTCTTC. Its protein is CASFTEIYNEQFF.

A single count supports this clone. This rearrangement joins TRBV27 to TRBJ2-5, with 12 bases that match TRBD1. Trimming cost V 6 bases and J 4 bases; bases outside gene matches: 9. CDR3 length equals 16 residues. Germline loops: CDR1 MNHEY, CDR2 SMNVEV (reference sequence). CDR3 sequence (DNA): TGTGCCAGCAGCCTACTCCCGGGACAGGGGGCAGAGACCCAGTACTTC. Its translation: CASSLLPGQGAETQYF.

The chain carries TRBV9 and TRBJ1-1; D might be TRBD1 (5 bases). Trimming shortened V by 2 bases and J by 4 bases, and 9 bases separated the two germline ends. The CDR3 loop spans 13 amino acids. CDR1 is SGDLS, CDR2 YYNGEE, per germline. This chain's CDR3 is CASSVGLLTEAFF. The DNA of the CDR3 is TGTGCCAGCAGCGTGGGGCTCCTCACTGAAGCTTTCTTT.

The chain uses TRBV11-3 and TRBJ1-1; possible D gene TRBD1, 5 bases. V shed 3 bases and J shed 10 bases, with 15 bases lying between them. Germline CDR1 and CDR2: SGHNT and YENEEA. The CDR3 runs 13 residues. The chain's CDR3 is CASSFRQGGTAFF. For the CDR3, the DNA is TGTGCCAGCAGCTTCCGGCAGGGTGGAACAGCTTTCTTT. Combining the CDR3 with reference TRBV11-3 and TRBJ1-1 gives the whole variable domain EAGVVQSPRYKIIEKKQPVAFWCNPISGHNTLYWYLQNLGQGPELLIRYENEEAVDDSQLPKDRFSAERLKGVDSTLKIQPAELGDSAVYLCASSFRQGGTAFFGQGTRLTVV.

This sequence joins TRBV7-8 and TRBJ2-2; D is unresolved. The length of the CDR3 is 12 residues. Germline lookup yields CDR1 SGHVS and CDR2 FQNEAQ. Trimming removed 3 bases at V and 8 bases at J, with 7 bases between. DNA for the CDR3: TGTGCCAGCAGCTTTACGGGTGGGGAGCTGTTTTTT. Its translation: CASSFTGGELFF.

In this sample, this clone turned up a few times. The chain recombines TRBV19 with TRBJ1-1, with 9 bases matching TRBD1. V shed 5 bases and J 11 bases; nucleotides not matched to a gene: 6. Germline loops: CDR1 LNHDA, CDR2 SQIVND (reference sequence). The CDR3 runs to 12 residues. DNA of the CDR3: TGTGCCAGTAGTTTGACCGGGACAGGGGCTTTCTTT. Its translation: CASSLTGTGAFF.

The chain recombines TRBV7-9 with TRBJ2-7, with D hard to call. Trimming removed 5 bases at V and 7 bases at J, with 9 bases between. This CDR3 has 11 amino acids. CDR1 is SEHNR, CDR2 FQNEAQ, per germline (reference sequence). The CDR3 DNA sequence: TGTGCCAGCAGCCTCATGGGGGAGCAGTACTTC. Translated: CASSLMGEQYF.

The chain uses TRBV27 and TRBJ1-5; 10 nucleotides align to TRBD1. Looked up from germline, CDR1 is MNHEY and CDR2 is SMNVEV (reference sequence). With V trimmed by 6 bases and J by 6 bases, 5 bases remained unmatched. This CDR3 is built from 14 residues. The CDR3 nucleotides read TGTGCCAGCAGGACAGGGACAGGGGTTCAGCCCCAGCATTTT. It encodes CASRTGTGVQPQHF.

The genes are TRBV19 and TRBJ1-1; D gene ambiguous. The CDR3 is made up of 13 amino acids. Germline assignment: CDR1 LNHDA and CDR2 SQIVND (reference sequence). Deletions cut 6 bases from V and 1 base from J, with 9 bases between. The CDR3 loop is CASRRLSNTEAFF. The CDR3 DNA sequence: TGTGCCAGTAGGAGACTGTCGAACACTGAAGCTTTCTTT.

The chain links TRBV19 to TRBJ2-6; a weak D match, TRBD2 (5 bases). The CDR3 sequence is 17 residues long. Trimming left V 3 bases short and J 4 bases short, with 16 bases between. The germline gives CDR1 LNHDA, CDR2 SQIVND (reference sequence). DNA for the CDR3: TGTGCCAGTAGTATTGTCCGGGGTCTGGTCGGGGCCAACGTCCTGACTTTC. Amino acids: CASSIVRGLVGANVLTF. Supplemented by reference TRBV19 and TRBJ2-6, the full variable domain reads DGGITQSPKYLFRKEGQNVTLSCEQNLNHDAMYWYRQDPGQGLRLIYYSQIVNDFQKGDIAEGYSVSREKKESFPLTVTSAQKNPTAFYLCASSIVRGLVGANVLTFGAGSRLTVL.